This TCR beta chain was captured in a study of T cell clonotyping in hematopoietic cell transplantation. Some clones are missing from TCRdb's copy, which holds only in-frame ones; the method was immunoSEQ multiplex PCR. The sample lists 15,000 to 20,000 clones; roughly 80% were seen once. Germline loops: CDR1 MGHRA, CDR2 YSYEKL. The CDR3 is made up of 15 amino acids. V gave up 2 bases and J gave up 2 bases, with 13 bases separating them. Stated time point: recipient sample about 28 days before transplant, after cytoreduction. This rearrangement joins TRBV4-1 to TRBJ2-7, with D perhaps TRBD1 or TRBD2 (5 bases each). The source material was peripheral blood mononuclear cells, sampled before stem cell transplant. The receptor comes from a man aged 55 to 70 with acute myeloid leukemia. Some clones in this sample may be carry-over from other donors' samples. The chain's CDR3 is CASSQLHEGTYEQYF. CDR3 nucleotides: TGCGCCAGCAGCCAACTTCACGAGGGGACCTACGAGCAGTACTTC.